Presented here are 3 T cell receptor beta chains from one specimen sequenced in a study of read filtering for tumor transcriptome and immune sequencing. Molecular barcoded adaptors covering alpha/delta and beta/gamma chains were used on roughly 370 ng RNA. Each CDR3 protein gets one entry after TCRdb re-called the reads with MiXCR. The table shows 40,000 to 55,000 distinct CDR3 sequences, with less than 20% occurring only once. Sequences were obtained from a population of CD138-negative cells sorted from bone marrow. These TCRs come from a donor at least 40 years old with multiple myeloma.

This clonotype was counted many times. The genes are TRBV20-1 and TRBJ1-5; D may be TRBD1 (6 bases). V was shortened by 5 bases and J by 3 bases, with 11 bases between the two germline ends. CDR1 is DFQATT, CDR2 SNEGSKA, per germline (reference sequence). The CDR3 is made up of 13 amino acids. The CDR3 DNA reads TGCAGTGCTTCAGGGGTGGTCAATCAGCCCCAGCATTTT. Amino acids: CSASGVVNQPQHF.

This clonotype has at least ten counts. The genes are TRBV15 and TRBJ2-5, with no clear D. The germline CDR1 and CDR2 sequences are LNHNV and YYDKDF (reference sequence). CDR3 length: 12 residues. Between the trimmed V and J ends, which lost 4 bases and 2 bases, there was a span of 5 bases. Here the CDR3 reads CATSISQETQYF. CDR3 in DNA: TGTGCCACCAGCATATCACAAGAGACCCAGTACTTC.

V usage is TRBV14 and J usage is TRBJ1-1, with 7 bases matching TRBD1. The CDR3 spans 14 residues. The ends lost 5 bases at V and 5 bases at J; junction bases unmatched: 8. Germline V gene data show CDR1 as SGHDN and CDR2 as FVKESK. In DNA form, the CDR3 reads TGTGCCAGCAGCTACTGGGACAGTTGGACTGAAGCTTTCTTT. Its translation: CASSYWDSWTEAFF.